These T cell receptor beta chains were read from a single sample in a study of shared clonotypes between healthy human individuals. The table came from immunoSEQ multiplex PCR; TCRdb's copy has only in-frame clones and leaves some out. Among around 320,000 clones listed, around 90% were seen once. The source material was memory CD8+ T cells sorted from blood. These receptors were obtained from a young man in good health. Each CDR3 is given with its conserved first and last residue. D genes are given only for firm matches. Not all rows give a size; the values are once, few, many and, for expanded clones, a class.

j_call	d_call	v_call	clone_size	cdr3_nt	cdr3_aa
TRBJ2-7	NA	TRBV18	few	TGTGCCAGCTCACTGGAGCCACCCTACGAGCAGTACTTC	CASSLEPPYEQYF
TRBJ1-2	TRBD1	TRBV6-1	NA	TGTGCCAGCAGTGAAGGGCAGGGGGCTGCCTACACCTTC	CASSEGQGAAYTF
TRBJ1-1	NA	TRBV5-1	NA	TGCGCCAGCAGCTTCTCCAGGTCCAACACTGAAGCTTTCTTT	CASSFSRSNTEAFF
TRBJ2-7	TRBD1	TRBV7-9	once	TGTGCCAGCAGCCCCTTACAGGGGTCCTACGAGCAGTACTTC	CASSPLQGSYEQYF
TRBJ2-7	NA	TRBV9	NA	TGTGCCAGCAGCGTAGGAGGGGGGACCTACGAGCAGTACTTC	CASSVGGGTYEQYF
TRBJ2-5	NA	TRBV7-7	NA	TGTGCTAGCAGCTTAGGCCTGCATGAAGCCCAGTACTTC	CASSLGLHEAQYF
TRBJ1-1	TRBD1	TRBV18	NA	TGTGCCAGCTCAAAGAACAGGGGGCACGGCACTGAAGCTTTCTTT	CASSKNRGHGTEAFF
TRBJ2-7	NA	TRBV6-1	once	TGTGCCAGCAGCCTAAAGAGTTGGAGTTACGAGCAGTACTTC	CASSLKSWSYEQYF
TRBJ2-1	TRBD2	TRBV5-1	NA	TGCGCCAGCAGCTTGTTTTCTAGCGGGGGAGGAAATGAGCAGTTCTTC	CASSLFSSGGGNEQFF
TRBJ2-2	NA	TRBV5-1	NA	TGCGCCAGCAGCTTGCGGGTCACCGGGGAGCTGTTTTTT	CASSLRVTGELFF
TRBJ2-5	NA	TRBV4-1	NA	TGCGCCAGCAGCCAAGATATAGGGCAGGAGACTTCGTCCAGGGAGACCCAGTACTTC	CASSQDIGQETSSRETQYF
TRBJ2-7	TRBD2	TRBV9	NA	TGTGCCAGCAGCCCACTAGCGGGGGGTAGGACCTACGAGCAGTACTTC	CASSPLAGGRTYEQYF
TRBJ2-7	NA	TRBV28	NA	TGTGCCAGCAGTTTGGGATATGGTCCCTACGAGCAGTACTTC	CASSLGYGPYEQYF
TRBJ1-5	NA	TRBV6-5	NA	TGTGCCAGCAGGCCAGGTGACAATCAGCCCCAGCATTTT	CASRPGDNQPQHF
TRBJ2-1	NA	TRBV7-9	NA	TGTGCCAGCAACCCGTCTGTAAGGCAGGGGTATTACAATGAGCAGTTCTTC	CASNPSVRQGYYNEQFF
TRBJ1-1	NA	TRBV5-4	NA	TGTGCCAGCAGCTTTCATGGGGGGAGCACTGAAGCTTTCTTT	CASSFHGGSTEAFF
TRBJ2-6	NA	TRBV6-1	once	TGTGCCAGCAGTGGAGGGGGCTCTGGGGCCAACGTCCTGACTTTC	CASSGGGSGANVLTF
TRBJ1-2	TRBD1	TRBV7-9	NA	TGTGCCAGCAGCCCACCGGGACAGGGGGTTAACTATGGCTACACCTTC	CASSPPGQGVNYGYTF
TRBJ1-3	TRBD1	TRBV7-9	NA	TGTGCCAGCAGAGGGACAGGGATAAACACCATATATTTT	CASRGTGINTIYF
TRBJ2-3	NA	TRBV9	NA	TGTGCCAGCAGCGTAGAAAGTCTTATCACAGATACGCAGTATTTT	CASSVESLITDTQYF
TRBJ1-3	TRBD1	TRBV4-3	NA	TGCGCCAGCAGCCAAGCCTTACAGGGGCAGAGGATCTATGGAAACACCATATATTTT	CASSQALQGQRIYGNTIYF
TRBJ2-5	TRBD1	TRBV15	NA	TGTGCCACCAGCAGTCCCGTTTGGACAGGGGAAGAGACCCAGTACTTC	CATSSPVWTGEETQYF
TRBJ1-6	NA	TRBV7-9	medium-sized	TGTGCCAGCAGCTTAGAGGGGAATTCACCCCTCCACTTT	CASSLEGNSPLHF
TRBJ2-2	NA	TRBV11-2	NA	TGTGCCAGCAGCTTAGAACTTTCGAACACCGGGGAGCTGTTTTTT	CASSLELSNTGELFF
TRBJ1-1	NA	TRBV10-2	NA	TGCGCCAGCAGTGAGGGGGGGGCTGAAGCTTTCTTT	CASSEGGAEAFF
TRBJ2-7	NA	TRBV5-6	NA	TGTGCCAGCAGCTTGTGGGGCGGAAACTACGAGCAGTACTTC	CASSLWGGNYEQYF
TRBJ1-2	NA	TRBV6-5	NA	TGTGCCAGCAGTTACTCTGAGGGGGATGGCTACACCTTC	CASSYSEGDGYTF
TRBJ2-1	TRBD2	TRBV28	NA	TGTGCCAGCAGTTTGTGGCTAGCGGGATACAATGAGCAGTTCTTC	CASSLWLAGYNEQFF
TRBJ2-7	NA	TRBV4-1	NA	TGCGCCAGCAGCCCCCCCGGGACCTACGAGCAGTACTTC	CASSPPGTYEQYF
TRBJ2-7	TRBD2	TRBV6-5	NA	TGTGCCAGCAGTTACGGGGTAGCGGGAGACTACGAGCAGTACTTC	CASSYGVAGDYEQYF
TRBJ2-1	NA	TRBV5-4	NA	TGTGCCAGCAGCTTGGATCCGGGGGGCTACGATGAGCAGTTCTTC	CASSLDPGGYDEQFF
TRBJ2-2	TRBD2	TRBV2	NA	TGTGCCAGCAGCGGACTAGCGGGAGATTCCGGGGAGCTGTTTTTT	CASSGLAGDSGELFF
TRBJ2-7	TRBD2	TRBV5-6	few	TGTGCCAGCAGCTTGGAACTAGCGGGCTCCCTGGGCGAGCAGTACTTC	CASSLELAGSLGEQYF
TRBJ1-6	TRBD1	TRBV30	NA	TGTGCCTTATCCGGGACAGGGGATTCACCCCTCCACTTT	CALSGTGDSPLHF
TRBJ1-6	NA	TRBV13	NA	TGTGCCAGCAGAAGATCTGACGAACGCTATGATAATTCACCCCTCCACTTT	CASRRSDERYDNSPLHF
TRBJ2-5	NA	TRBV4-1	NA	TGCGCCAGCAGCCAAGTTAGCCCCCTTTGGGAGACCCAGTACTTC	CASSQVSPLWETQYF
TRBJ2-7	TRBD2	TRBV28	NA	TGTGCCAGCAGTTGGGCTAGCGGGGGGGAGGTGTGGGAGCAGTACTTC	CASSWASGGEVWEQYF
TRBJ1-1	NA	TRBV11-2	once	TGTGCCAGCAGCCCACGGGTAGGGCTGAACACTGAAGCTTTCTTT	CASSPRVGLNTEAFF
TRBJ1-2	NA	TRBV6-1	NA	TGTGCCAGCAGTGAAGTTGGGGGATACGGCTACACCTTC	CASSEVGGYGYTF
TRBJ2-1	TRBD2	TRBV11-2	NA	TGTGCCAGCAGCGCCGGGACTAGCGGGAGTAGGGATGAGCAGTTCTTC	CASSAGTSGSRDEQFF
TRBJ2-7	TRBD2	TRBV5-6	NA	TGTGCCAGCAGCTCGGGGGGGACCTACGAGCAGTACTTC	CASSSGGTYEQYF
TRBJ1-1	NA	TRBV19	NA	TGTGCCAGTAGTATGCAGGGCATCGGGCGGAACACTGAAGCTTTCTTT	CASSMQGIGRNTEAFF
TRBJ1-1	NA	TRBV11-1	once	TGTGCCAGCAGTTTAGGACCTGAAGCTTTCTTT	CASSLGPEAFF
TRBJ2-5	NA	TRBV9	NA	TGTGCCAGCAGCGCGGGACTTCGAGACCAGTACTTC	CASSAGLRDQYF
TRBJ2-3	TRBD2	TRBV28	NA	TGTGCCAGCAGTTTTGAGGGCGGGGGGTACTCTAGCACAGATACGCAGTATTTT	CASSFEGGGYSSTDTQYF
TRBJ2-2	NA	TRBV10-3	NA	TGTGCCATCAGTGAGTCGGATGGCGGGGAGCTGTTTTTT	CAISESDGGELFF
TRBJ2-3	NA	TRBV5-8	NA	TGTGCCAGCAGCTTGGGGTCGTGGGAGGATACGCAGTATTTT	CASSLGSWEDTQYF
TRBJ2-3	NA	TRBV27	NA	TGTGCTGCCCAGGGTGCCCGGGGGACAGATACGCAGTATTTT	CAAQGARGTDTQYF
TRBJ2-5	TRBD1	TRBV27	NA	TGTGCCAGCCGCCTTAAGAAGACAGGGGGAGAAGAGACCCAGTACTTC	CASRLKKTGGEETQYF
TRBJ1-6	NA	TRBV9	NA	TGTGCCAGCAGCGTAGCTTCTCTCACCTATAATTCACCCCTCCACTTT	CASSVASLTYNSPLHF
TRBJ2-5	TRBD2	TRBV13	NA	TGTGCCAGCAGCTCCCCTAGCGGTTGGGGAAAAGAGACCCAGTACTTC	CASSSPSGWGKETQYF
TRBJ1-6	TRBD1	TRBV2	NA	TGTGCCAGCAGTGAACAGGGGGGAATTTCACCCCTCCACTTT	CASSEQGGISPLHF
TRBJ2-1	TRBD2	TRBV7-9	NA	TGTGCCAGCCCCCAGACTAGCCCTAGCTCCTACAATGAGCAGTTCTTC	CASPQTSPSSYNEQFF
TRBJ2-7	NA	TRBV6-1	NA	TGTGCCAGCAGTGAAACGGAGGACCCCTCCTACGAGCAGTACTTC	CASSETEDPSYEQYF
TRBJ1-1	NA	TRBV4-1	NA	TGCGCCAGCAGCCAGACACAGAACACTGAAGCTTTCTTT	CASSQTQNTEAFF